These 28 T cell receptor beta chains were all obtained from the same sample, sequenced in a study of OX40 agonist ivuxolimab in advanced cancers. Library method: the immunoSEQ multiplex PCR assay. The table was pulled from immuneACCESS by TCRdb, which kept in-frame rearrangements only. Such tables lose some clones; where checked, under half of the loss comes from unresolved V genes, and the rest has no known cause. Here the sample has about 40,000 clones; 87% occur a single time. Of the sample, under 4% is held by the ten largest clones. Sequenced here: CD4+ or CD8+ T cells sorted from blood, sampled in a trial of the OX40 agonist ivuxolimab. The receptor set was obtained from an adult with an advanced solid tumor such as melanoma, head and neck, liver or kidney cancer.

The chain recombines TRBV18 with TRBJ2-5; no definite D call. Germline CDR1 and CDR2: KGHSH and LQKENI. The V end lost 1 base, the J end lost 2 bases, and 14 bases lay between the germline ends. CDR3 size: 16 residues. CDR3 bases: TGTGCCAGCTCACCACGAAGGTTGTATTTTCAAGAGACCCAGTACTTC. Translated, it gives CASSPRRLYFQETQYF.

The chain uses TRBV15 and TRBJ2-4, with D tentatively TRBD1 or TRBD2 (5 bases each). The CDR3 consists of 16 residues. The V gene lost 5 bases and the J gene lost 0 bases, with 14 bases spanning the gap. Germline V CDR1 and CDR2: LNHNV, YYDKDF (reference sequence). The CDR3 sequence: CATSGRGEIAKNIQYF. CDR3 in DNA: TGTGCCACCAGCGGGAGAGGGGAAATAGCCAAAAACATTCAGTACTTC.

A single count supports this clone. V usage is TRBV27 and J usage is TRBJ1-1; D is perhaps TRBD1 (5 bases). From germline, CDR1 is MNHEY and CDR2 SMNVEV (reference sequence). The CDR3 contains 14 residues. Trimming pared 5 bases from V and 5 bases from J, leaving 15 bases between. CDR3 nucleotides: TGTGCCAGCAGTCCTCAGGGAGTTGGAACTGAAGCTTTCTTT. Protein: CASSPQGVGTEAFF.

CDR3 sequence (DNA): TGCGCCAGCAGCTCCGAGCTAAGGGATACCGGGGAGCTGTTTTTT. Residues: CASSSELRDTGELFF. The V call is TRBV5-1, the J call TRBJ2-2; D not certain. CDR1 SGHRS and CDR2 YFSETQ come from the germline V gene. V dropped 3 bases and J dropped 5 bases, with 14 bases sitting between them. CDR3 length: 15 amino acids.

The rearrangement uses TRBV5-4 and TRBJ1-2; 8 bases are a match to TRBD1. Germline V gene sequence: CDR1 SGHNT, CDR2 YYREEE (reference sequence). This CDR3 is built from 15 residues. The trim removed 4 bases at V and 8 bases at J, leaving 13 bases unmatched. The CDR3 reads CASSARDRPNLGYTF. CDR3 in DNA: TGTGCCAGCAGCGCCCGGGACAGGCCGAACCTGGGCTACACCTTC. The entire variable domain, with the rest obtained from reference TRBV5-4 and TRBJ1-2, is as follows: ETGVTQSPTHLIKTRGQQVTLRCSSQSGHNTVSWYQQALGQGPQFIFQYYREEENGRGNFPPRFSGLQFPNYSSELNVNALELDDSALYLCASSARDRPNLGYTFGSGTRLTVV.

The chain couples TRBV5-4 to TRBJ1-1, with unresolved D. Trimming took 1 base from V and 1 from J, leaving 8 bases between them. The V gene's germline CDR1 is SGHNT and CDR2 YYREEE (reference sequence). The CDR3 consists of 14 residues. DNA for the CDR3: TGTGCCAGCAGCTTGATACACCGGAACACTGAAGCTTTCTTT. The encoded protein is CASSLIHRNTEAFF.

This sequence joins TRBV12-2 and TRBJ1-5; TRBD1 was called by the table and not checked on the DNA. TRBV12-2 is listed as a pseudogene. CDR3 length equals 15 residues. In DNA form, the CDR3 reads TGTGCAAGTCGCTTGGTACAGGGGAGCAATCAGCCCCAGCATTTT. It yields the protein CASRLVQGSNQPQHF.

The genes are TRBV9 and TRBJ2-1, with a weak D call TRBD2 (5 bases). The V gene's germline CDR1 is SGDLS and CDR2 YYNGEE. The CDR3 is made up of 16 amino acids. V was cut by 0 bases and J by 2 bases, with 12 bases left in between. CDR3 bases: TGTGCCAGCAGCGTAGGCGGGCGGACCACCTACAATGAGCAGTTCTTC. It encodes CASSVGGRTTYNEQFF.

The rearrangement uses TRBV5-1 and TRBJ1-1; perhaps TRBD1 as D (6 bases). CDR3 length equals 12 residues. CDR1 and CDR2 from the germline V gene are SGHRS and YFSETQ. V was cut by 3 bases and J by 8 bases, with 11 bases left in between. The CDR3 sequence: CASSSSQGEAFF. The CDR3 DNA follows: TGCGCCAGCAGCTCATCTCAGGGGGAAGCTTTCTTT.

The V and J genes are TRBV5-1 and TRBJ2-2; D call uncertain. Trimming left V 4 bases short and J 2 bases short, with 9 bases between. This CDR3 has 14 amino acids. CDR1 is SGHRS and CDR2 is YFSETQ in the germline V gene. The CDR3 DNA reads TGCGCCAGCAGCGGTAGCACCAACACCGGGGAGCTGTTTTTT. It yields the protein CASSGSTNTGELFF.

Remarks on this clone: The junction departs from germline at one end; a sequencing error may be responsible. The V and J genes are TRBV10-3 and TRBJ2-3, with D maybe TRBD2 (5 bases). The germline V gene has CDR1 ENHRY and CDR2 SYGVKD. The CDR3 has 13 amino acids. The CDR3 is CAITRARADTQYF. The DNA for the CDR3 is TGTGCGATCACGCGGGCTAGGGCAGATACGCAGTATTTT.

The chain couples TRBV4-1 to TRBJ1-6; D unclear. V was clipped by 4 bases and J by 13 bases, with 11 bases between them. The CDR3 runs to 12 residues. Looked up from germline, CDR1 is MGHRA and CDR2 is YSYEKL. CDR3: CASSPAGMPLHF. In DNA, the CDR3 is TGCGCCAGCAGCCCAGCGGGAATGCCCCTCCACTTT.

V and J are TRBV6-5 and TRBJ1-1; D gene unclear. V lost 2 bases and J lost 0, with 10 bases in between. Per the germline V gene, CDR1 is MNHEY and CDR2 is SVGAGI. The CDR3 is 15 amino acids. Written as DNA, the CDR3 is TGTGCCAGCAGTTACGATTGGTCGTTGAACACTGAAGCTTTCTTT. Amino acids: CASSYDWSLNTEAFF.

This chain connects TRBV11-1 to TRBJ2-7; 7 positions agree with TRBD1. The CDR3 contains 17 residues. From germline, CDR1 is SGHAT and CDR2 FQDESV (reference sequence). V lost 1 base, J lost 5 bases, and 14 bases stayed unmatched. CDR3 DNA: TGTGCCAGCAGCTTAGTCTCAACAGGGGTGAAGTGGAACGAGCAGTACTTC. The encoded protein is CASSLVSTGVKWNEQYF.

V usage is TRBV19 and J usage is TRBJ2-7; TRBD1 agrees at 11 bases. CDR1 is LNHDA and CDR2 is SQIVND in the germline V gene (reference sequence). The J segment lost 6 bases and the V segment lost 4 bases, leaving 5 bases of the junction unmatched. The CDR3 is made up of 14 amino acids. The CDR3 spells CASSTGTGGVEQYF. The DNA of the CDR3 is TGTGCCAGTAGTACCGGGACAGGGGGGGTCGAGCAGTACTTC.

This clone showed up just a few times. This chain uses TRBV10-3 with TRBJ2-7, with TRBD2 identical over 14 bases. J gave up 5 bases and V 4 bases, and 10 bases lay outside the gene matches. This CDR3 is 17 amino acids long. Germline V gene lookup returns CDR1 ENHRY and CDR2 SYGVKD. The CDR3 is CAISVLGTSGSVNEQYF. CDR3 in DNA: TGTGCCATCAGTGTCCTGGGGACTAGCGGGAGTGTCAACGAGCAGTACTTC.

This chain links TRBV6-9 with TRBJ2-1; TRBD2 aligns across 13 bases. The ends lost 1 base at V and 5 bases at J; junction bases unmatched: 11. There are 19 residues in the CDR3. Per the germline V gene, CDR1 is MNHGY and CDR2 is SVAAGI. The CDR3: CASSYWGLAGPPGNNEQFF. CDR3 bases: TGTGCCAGCAGTTATTGGGGACTAGCGGGGCCTCCAGGGAACAATGAGCAGTTCTTC.

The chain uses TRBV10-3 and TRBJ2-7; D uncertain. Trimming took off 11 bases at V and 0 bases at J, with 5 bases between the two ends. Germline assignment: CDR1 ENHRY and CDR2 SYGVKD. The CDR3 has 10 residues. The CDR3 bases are TGTGCCGCCCCCTCCTACGAGCAGTACTTC. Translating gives CAAPSYEQYF.

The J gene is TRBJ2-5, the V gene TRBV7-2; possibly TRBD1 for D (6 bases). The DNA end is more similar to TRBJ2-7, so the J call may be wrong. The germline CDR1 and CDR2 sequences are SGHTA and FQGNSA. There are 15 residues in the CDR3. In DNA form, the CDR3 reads TGTGCCAGCAGCATTTCCGCGGACAGTCCTTACGAGCAGTACTTC. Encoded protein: CASSISADSPYEQYF.

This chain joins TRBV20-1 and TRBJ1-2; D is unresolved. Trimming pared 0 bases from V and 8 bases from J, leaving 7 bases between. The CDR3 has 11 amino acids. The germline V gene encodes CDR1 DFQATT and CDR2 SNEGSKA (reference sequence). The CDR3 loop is CSARDPEGYTF. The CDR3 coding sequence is TGCAGTGCTAGAGATCCCGAAGGCTACACCTTC.

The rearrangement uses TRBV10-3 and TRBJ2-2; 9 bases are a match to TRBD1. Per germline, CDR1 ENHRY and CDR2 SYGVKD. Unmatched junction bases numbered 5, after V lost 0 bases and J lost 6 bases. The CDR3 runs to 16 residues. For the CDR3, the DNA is TGTGCCATCAGTGAGTCGGACAGGGGTAGGGCCGGGGAGCTGTTTTTT. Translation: CAISESDRGRAGELFF.

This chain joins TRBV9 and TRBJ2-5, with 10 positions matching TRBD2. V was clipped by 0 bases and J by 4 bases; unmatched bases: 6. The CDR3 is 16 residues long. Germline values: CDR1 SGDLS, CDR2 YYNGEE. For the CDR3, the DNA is TGTGCCAGCAGCGTAGCAGCGGGAGGGAAGGGAGAGACCCAGTACTTC. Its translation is CASSVAAGGKGETQYF.

In nucleotides, the CDR3 is TGTGCCAGCAGCTTACAACAGGGGGCCCCGCCGCCAATCTATGGCTACACCTTC. Translation: CASSLQQGAPPPIYGYTF. The gene calls are TRBV11-2 and TRBJ1-2; 9 bases line up with TRBD1. The V gene end was trimmed by 2 bases and the J gene end by 4 bases; junction bases not matched to a gene: 14. The CDR3 sequence is 18 residues long. Germline V CDR1 and CDR2: SGHAT, FQNNGV. The full variable domain, its missing parts supplied by reference TRBV11-2 and TRBJ1-2, is EAGVAQSPRYKIIEKRQSVAFWCNPISGHATLYWYQQILGQGPKLLIQFQNNGVVDDSQLPKDRFSAERLKGVDSTLKIQPAKLEDSAVYLCASSLQQGAPPPIYGYTFGSGTRLTVV.

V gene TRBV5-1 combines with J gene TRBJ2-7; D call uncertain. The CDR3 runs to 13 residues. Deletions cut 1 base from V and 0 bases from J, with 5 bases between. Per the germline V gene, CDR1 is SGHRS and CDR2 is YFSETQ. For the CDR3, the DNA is TGCGCCAGCAGCTTGCCCAACTCCTACGAGCAGTACTTC. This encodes CASSLPNSYEQYF.

CDR3 in amino acids: CASSFWGSYEQYF. The CDR3 bases are TGTGCCAGCAGCTTTTGGGGGTCCTACGAGCAGTACTTC. The chain couples TRBV7-9 to TRBJ2-7; D assignment may be TRBD1 or TRBD2 (5 bases each). V was cut by 3 bases and J by 1 base, with 7 bases left in between. Per the germline V gene, CDR1 is SEHNR and CDR2 is FQNEAQ (reference sequence). The CDR3 totals 13 residues.

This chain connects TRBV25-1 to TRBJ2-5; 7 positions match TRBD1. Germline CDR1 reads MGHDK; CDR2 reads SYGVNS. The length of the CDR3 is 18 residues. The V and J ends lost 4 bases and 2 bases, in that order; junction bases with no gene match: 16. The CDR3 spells CASSGTLYRQGEQETQYF. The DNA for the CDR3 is TGTGCCAGCAGTGGGACCTTGTATAGACAGGGAGAACAAGAGACCCAGTACTTC.

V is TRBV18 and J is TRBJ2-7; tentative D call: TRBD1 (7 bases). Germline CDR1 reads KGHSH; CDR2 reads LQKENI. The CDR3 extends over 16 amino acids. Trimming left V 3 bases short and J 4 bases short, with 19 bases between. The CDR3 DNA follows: TGTGCCAGCTCACCCCCTCGGGGGACAGAGAGATACGAGCAGTACTTC. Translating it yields CASSPPRGTERYEQYF.

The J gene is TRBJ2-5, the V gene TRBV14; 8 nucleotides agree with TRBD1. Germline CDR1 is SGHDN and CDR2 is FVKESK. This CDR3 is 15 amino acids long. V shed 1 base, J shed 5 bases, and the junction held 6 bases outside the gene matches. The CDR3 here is CASSQGGRGLETQYF. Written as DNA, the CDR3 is TGTGCCAGCAGCCAAGGCGGCAGGGGGCTGGAGACCCAGTACTTC.